These T cell receptor beta chains were read from a single sample in a study of CD8+ T cells in alopecia areata. Clones were sequenced by immunoSEQ multiplex PCR, and TCRdb holds only the in-frame ones, with some missing. The table shows 150,000 to 200,000 clones, with around 71% occurring only once. The specimen was CD8+ T cells sorted from blood, collected at week 0. These receptors all come from a human donor with alopecia areata. The CDR3 runs from the conserved cysteine through the conserved F or W. D genes are given only for firm matches. For some rows the clone size is stated as once, few or many, or as a class when expanded; others skip it.

few | TRBJ1-1 | TRBV6-6 | TRBD1 | TGTGCCAGCAGTTTGAACAGGGGGAACACTGAAGCTTTCTTT | CASSLNRGNTEAFF
NA | TRBJ2-5 | TRBV27 | TRBD1 | TGTGCCAGCAGGCAAACAGGGGTGGGGAAGACCCAGTACTTC | CASRQTGVGKTQYF
NA | TRBJ2-2 | TRBV4-1 | NA | TGCGCCAGCAGCCAAGGGAACAGTCCCAGCTTTTTT | CASSQGNSPSFF
NA | TRBJ1-6 | TRBV2 | NA | TGTGCCAGCAGGGGTCGAAACCTCCACTTT | CASRGRNLHF
NA | TRBJ1-4 | TRBV4-2 | NA | TGTGCCAGCAGCCAAGTGGCGGGGCCAACTAATGAAAAACTGTTTTTT | CASSQVAGPTNEKLFF
NA | TRBJ2-5 | TRBV30 | NA | TGTGCCTGGAGTGCTACAGAAGAGACCCAGTACTTC | CAWSATEETQYF
NA | TRBJ2-3 | TRBV6-5 | TRBD1 | TGTGCCAGCAGTTACCTGGGACAGGGGGGTACGCAGTATTTT | CASSYLGQGGTQYF
NA | TRBJ2-6 | TRBV27 | TRBD1 | TGTGCCAGCAGAAGACAGGGGGCGCTTCCTGGGGCCAACGTCCTGACTTTC | CASRRQGALPGANVLTF
NA | TRBJ2-3 | TRBV6-5 | TRBD2 | TGTGCCAGCAGGGTTCCGGGGGGGCCGACAGATACGCAGTATTTT | CASRVPGGPTDTQYF
few | TRBJ2-7 | TRBV10-2 | NA | TGCGCCAGCAGCCATATCCGACCTCCATACGAGCAGTACTTC | CASSHIRPPYEQYF
few | TRBJ2-5 | TRBV30 | NA | TGTGCCTGGAGTTTTGCAGCCAGCGTTGCGGAGACCCAGTACTTC | CAWSFAASVAETQYF
NA | TRBJ2-3 | TRBV7-9 | NA | TGTGCCAGCCGGACTAAGATCACAGATACGCAGTATTTT | CASRTKITDTQYF
NA | TRBJ1-2 | TRBV27 | NA | TGTGCCAGCAGTTTATCGATCCGGGATGGCTACACCTTC | CASSLSIRDGYTF
few | TRBJ2-7 | TRBV29-1 | TRBD2 | TGCAGCGTTGAATTGGGGACTAGCGGTTACGAGCAGTACTTC | CSVELGTSGYEQYF
NA | TRBJ1-6 | TRBV6-1 | NA | TGTGCCAGCAGGCGACAGTTTTTCTATAATTCACCCCTCCACTTT | CASRRQFFYNSPLHF
NA | TRBJ1-2 | TRBV29-1 | NA | TGCAGCGTGATAACCCGGGACTCCTATGGCTACACCTTC | CSVITRDSYGYTF
NA | TRBJ2-3 | TRBV30 | TRBD2 | TGTGCCTGGAGTGCTCCGGGACTAGCACCAAATACGCAGTATTTT | CAWSAPGLAPNTQYF
NA | TRBJ1-1 | TRBV7-2 | TRBD1 | TGTGCCAGCAGCCCGCCGACAGGGGGCTTTGGAACTGAAGCTTTCTTT | CASSPPTGGFGTEAFF
NA | TRBJ1-1 | TRBV2 | TRBD1 | TGTGCCAGCAGTAAGGACAGGATGAACACTGAAGCTTTCTTT | CASSKDRMNTEAFF
NA | TRBJ2-1 | TRBV19 | TRBD2 | TGTGCCAGTACCTCTAGCGGGGGGTACAATGAGCAGTTCTTC | CASTSSGGYNEQFF
NA | TRBJ2-7 | TRBV19 | TRBD1 | TGTGCCAGTAGTACATGGACAGGGCAGAGGGAGCAGTACTTC | CASSTWTGQREQYF
NA | TRBJ1-4 | TRBV4-1 | TRBD1 | TGCGCCAGCAGCCAAGAATGGAGACAGGGGGGTGAAAAACTGTTTTTT | CASSQEWRQGGEKLFF
once | TRBJ2-5 | TRBV6-6 | NA | TGTGCCAGCAGTTACTTATGGGAAGAGACCCAGTACTTC | CASSYLWEETQYF
NA | TRBJ2-5 | TRBV7-2 | NA | TGTGCCAGCAGCTGGGGTCAGGCCCAAGAGACCCAGTACTTC | CASSWGQAQETQYF
NA | TRBJ1-1 | TRBV27 | NA | TGTGCCAGCAGTTTAAGCGGCAGGGCGAACACTGAAGCTTTCTTT | CASSLSGRANTEAFF
few | TRBJ2-5 | TRBV12-5 | NA | TGTGCTAGTGGTTTGGACACGCTCCAAGAGACCCAGTACTTC | CASGLDTLQETQYF
NA | TRBJ2-5 | TRBV5-6 | NA | TGTGCCAGCTTACCGTGGGGAACTCTGCAAGAGACCCAGTACTTC | CASLPWGTLQETQYF
NA | TRBJ2-7 | TRBV7-9 | TRBD1 | TGTGCCAGCAGCTCACGGGACAGCCCCTACGAGCAGTACTTC | CASSSRDSPYEQYF
NA | TRBJ1-1 | TRBV6-5 | NA | TGTGCCAGCACTCTGCAGGGAGGAGTGAACACTGAAGCTTTCTTT | CASTLQGGVNTEAFF
few | TRBJ2-3 | TRBV11-2 | NA | TGTGCCAGCAGCTTAGGGGGTTGGGGCACAGATACGCAGTATTTT | CASSLGGWGTDTQYF
few | TRBJ2-1 | TRBV29-1 | TRBD2 | TGCAGCGTTGAAGAGGTAGCGGGTTACAATGAGCAGTTCTTC | CSVEEVAGYNEQFF
NA | TRBJ2-3 | TRBV19 | TRBD2 | TGTGCCAGTAATAGCGGGGGGGCTGGAGATACGCAGTATTTT | CASNSGGAGDTQYF
NA | TRBJ1-2 | TRBV29-1 | NA | TGCAGCGTTGATACGGGGAATGGCTACACCTTC | CSVDTGNGYTF
NA | TRBJ1-2 | TRBV30 | NA | TGTGCCTTCCCAATGGGCTATGGCTACACCTTC | CAFPMGYGYTF
NA | TRBJ1-6 | TRBV4-1 | NA | TGCGCCAGCAGCCAAGGGCCATACTCACCCCTCCACTTT | CASSQGPYSPLHF
NA | TRBJ2-7 | TRBV11-1 | NA | TGTGCCAGCAGCTTTGTAGCGGAACTGACCTACGAGCAGTACTTC | CASSFVAELTYEQYF
once | TRBJ1-1 | TRBV30 | NA | TGTGCCTGGAGTGTGCCGGGACAAAAGAACACTGAAGCTTTCTTT | CAWSVPGQKNTEAFF